This T cell receptor beta chain was sequenced in a study of radiotherapy plus CTLA-4 blockade in lung cancer. Whole-study context: An objective response was seen in roughly 20% of patients, and disease control in around 33%. Study results and caveats: Alongside interferon-beta, early blood T cell clone dynamics were reportedly the best predictor of response. Tumor-origin TCR clones grew in blood after radiotherapy plus ipilimumab.

Data came from immunoSEQ multiplex PCR; TCRdb stores just in-frame clones and leaves some out. Altogether tens of thousands of clones are present, 70% to 80% being singletons, with the ten largest covering approximately 8.3%. A note on this clone: Its antigen is as yet unknown.

The CDR3 length is 13 residues. V was trimmed by 3 bases and J by 8 bases, leaving 8 bases between them. The germline gives CDR1 LNHNV, CDR2 YYDKDF (reference sequence). The sequences come from peripheral blood, collected from a patient treated with radiotherapy plus ipilimumab. The sequence was collected from a human donor with non-small cell lung cancer who had stable disease on radiotherapy plus ipilimumab. This rearrangement joins TRBV15 to TRBJ1-6, with D unclear. CDR3 residues: CATSRVGDSPLHF. The CDR3 coding sequence is TGTGCCACCAGCAGGGTAGGCGATTCACCCCTCCACTTT.